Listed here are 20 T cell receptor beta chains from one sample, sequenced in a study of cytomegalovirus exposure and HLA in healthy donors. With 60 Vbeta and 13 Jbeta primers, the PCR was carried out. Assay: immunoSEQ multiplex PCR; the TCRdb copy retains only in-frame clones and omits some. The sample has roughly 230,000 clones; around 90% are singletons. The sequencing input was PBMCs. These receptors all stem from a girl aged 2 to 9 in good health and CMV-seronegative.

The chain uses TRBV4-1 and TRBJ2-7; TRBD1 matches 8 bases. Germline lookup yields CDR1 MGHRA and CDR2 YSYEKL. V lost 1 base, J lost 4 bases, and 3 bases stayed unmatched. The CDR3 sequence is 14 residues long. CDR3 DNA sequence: TGCGCCAGCAGCCAAGGGACAGGGTGGTACGAGCAGTACTTC. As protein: CASSQGTGWYEQYF.

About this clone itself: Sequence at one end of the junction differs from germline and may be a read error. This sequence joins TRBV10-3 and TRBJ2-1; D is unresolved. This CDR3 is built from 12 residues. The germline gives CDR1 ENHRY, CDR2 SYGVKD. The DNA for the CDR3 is TGTGCCATCAGTGCAATCAGTTATGAGCGGTTCTTC. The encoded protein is CAISAISYERFF.

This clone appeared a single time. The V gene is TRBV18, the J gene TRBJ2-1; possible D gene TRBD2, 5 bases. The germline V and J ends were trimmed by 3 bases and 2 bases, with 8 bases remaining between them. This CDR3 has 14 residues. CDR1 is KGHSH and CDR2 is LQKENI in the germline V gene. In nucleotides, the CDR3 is TGTGCCAGCTCACCCGGGGTCCCCTACAATGAGCAGTTCTTC. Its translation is CASSPGVPYNEQFF.

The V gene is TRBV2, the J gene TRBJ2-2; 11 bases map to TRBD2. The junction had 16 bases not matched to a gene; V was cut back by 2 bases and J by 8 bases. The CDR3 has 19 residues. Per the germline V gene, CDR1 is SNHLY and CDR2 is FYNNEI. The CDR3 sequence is CASSEYRFGTSGGSGELFF. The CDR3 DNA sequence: TGTGCCAGCAGTGAATATCGGTTTGGAACTAGCGGGGGTTCGGGGGAGCTGTTTTTT. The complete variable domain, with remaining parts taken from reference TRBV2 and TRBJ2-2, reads EPEVTQTPSHQVTQMGQEVILRCVPISNHLYFYWYRQILGQKVEFLVSFYNNEISEKSEIFDDQFSVERPDGSNFTLKIRSTKLEDSAMYFCASSEYRFGTSGGSGELFFGEGSRLTVL.

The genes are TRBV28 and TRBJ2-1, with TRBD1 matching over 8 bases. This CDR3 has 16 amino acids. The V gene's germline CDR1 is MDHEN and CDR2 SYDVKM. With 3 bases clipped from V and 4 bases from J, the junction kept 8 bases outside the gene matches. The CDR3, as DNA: TGTGCCAGCAGTTTGCCGCAGGGGGCGCGTTACAATGAGCAGTTCTTC. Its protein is CASSLPQGARYNEQFF.

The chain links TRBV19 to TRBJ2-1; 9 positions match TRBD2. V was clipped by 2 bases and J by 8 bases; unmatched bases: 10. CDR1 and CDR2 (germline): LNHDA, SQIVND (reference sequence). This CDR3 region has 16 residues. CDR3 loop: CASSISAGGPFYEQFF. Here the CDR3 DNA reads TGTGCCAGTAGTATAAGCGCGGGAGGGCCTTTCTATGAGCAGTTCTTC.

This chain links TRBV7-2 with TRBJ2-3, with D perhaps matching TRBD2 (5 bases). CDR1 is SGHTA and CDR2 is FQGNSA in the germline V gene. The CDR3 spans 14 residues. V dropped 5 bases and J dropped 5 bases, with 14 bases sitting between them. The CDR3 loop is CASSQNLALDTQYF. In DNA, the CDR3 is TGTGCCAGCAGCCAAAATCTAGCTTTAGATACGCAGTATTTT.

CDR3 protein: CASSPTSGRDYEQYF. DNA of the CDR3: TGTGCCAGCAGCCCTACTAGCGGGAGGGACTACGAGCAGTACTTC. The chain is built from TRBV5-4 and TRBJ2-7; 13 bases are a match to TRBD2. Germline values: CDR1 SGHNT, CDR2 YYREEE (reference sequence). This CDR3 contains 15 residues. V was clipped by 4 bases and J by 3 bases; unmatched bases: 4.

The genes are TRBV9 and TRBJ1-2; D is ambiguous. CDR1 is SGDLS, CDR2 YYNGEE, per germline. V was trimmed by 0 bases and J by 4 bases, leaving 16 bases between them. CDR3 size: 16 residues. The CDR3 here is CASSVEVGSSPYGYTF. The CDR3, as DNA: TGTGCCAGCAGCGTAGAGGTAGGGAGCTCCCCCTATGGCTACACCTTC.

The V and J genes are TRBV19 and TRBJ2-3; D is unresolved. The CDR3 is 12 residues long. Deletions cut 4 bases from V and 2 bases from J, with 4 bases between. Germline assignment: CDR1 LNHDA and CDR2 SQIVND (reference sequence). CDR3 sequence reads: CASSSYTDTQYF. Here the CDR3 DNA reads TGTGCCAGTAGTAGCTACACAGATACGCAGTATTTT.

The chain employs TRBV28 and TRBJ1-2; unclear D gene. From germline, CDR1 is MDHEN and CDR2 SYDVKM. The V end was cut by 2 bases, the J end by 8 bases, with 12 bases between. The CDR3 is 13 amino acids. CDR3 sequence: CASSLIRPGGYTF. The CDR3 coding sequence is TGTGCCAGCAGTTTAATTAGGCCGGGGGGCTACACCTTC.

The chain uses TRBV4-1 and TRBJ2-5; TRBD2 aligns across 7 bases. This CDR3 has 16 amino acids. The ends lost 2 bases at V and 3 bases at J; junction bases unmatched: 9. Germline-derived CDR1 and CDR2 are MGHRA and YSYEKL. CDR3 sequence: CASSQPTSGNKETQYF. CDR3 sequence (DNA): TGCGCCAGCAGCCAACCCACGAGCGGGAACAAAGAGACCCAGTACTTC.

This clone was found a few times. This CDR3 reads CASRMTGGYGYTF. CDR3 in DNA: TGTGCCAGCCGAATGACAGGGGGCTATGGCTACACCTTC. The chain carries TRBV28 and TRBJ1-2, with 9 bases that match TRBD1. This CDR3 has 13 residues. J gave up 4 bases and V 8 bases, and 5 bases lay outside the gene matches. Germline V gene sequence: CDR1 MDHEN, CDR2 SYDVKM.

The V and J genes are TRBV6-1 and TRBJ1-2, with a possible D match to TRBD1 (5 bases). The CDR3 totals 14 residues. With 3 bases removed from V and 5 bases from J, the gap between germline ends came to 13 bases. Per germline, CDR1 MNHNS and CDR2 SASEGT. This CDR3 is CASSDVGAPYGYTF. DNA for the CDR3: TGTGCCAGCAGTGATGTAGGGGCGCCTTATGGCTACACCTTC.

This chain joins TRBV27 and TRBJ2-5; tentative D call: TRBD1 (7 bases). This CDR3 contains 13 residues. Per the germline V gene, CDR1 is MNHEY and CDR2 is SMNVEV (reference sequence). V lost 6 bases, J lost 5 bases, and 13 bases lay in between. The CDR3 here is CASRPTGRETQYF. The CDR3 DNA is TGTGCCAGCAGGCCGACAGGGAGGGAGACCCAGTACTTC.

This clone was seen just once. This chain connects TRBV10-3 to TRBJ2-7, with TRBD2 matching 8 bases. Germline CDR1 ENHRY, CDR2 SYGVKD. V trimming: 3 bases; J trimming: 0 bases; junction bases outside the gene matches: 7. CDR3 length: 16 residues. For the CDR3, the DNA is TGTGCCATCAGTGAAGGATCCAGCGGGAGCTCCTACGAGCAGTACTTC. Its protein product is CAISEGSSGSSYEQYF.

CDR3 coding DNA: TGTGCCATCAGTGAAGGTCAGGGGAAGACTGAAGCTTTCTTT. Protein sequence: CAISEGQGKTEAFF. The chain joins TRBV10-3 to TRBJ1-1; D is possibly TRBD1 (6 bases). Germline-derived CDR1 and CDR2 are ENHRY and SYGVKD. This CDR3 has 14 residues. V shed 3 bases and J shed 5 bases, with 13 bases lying between them.

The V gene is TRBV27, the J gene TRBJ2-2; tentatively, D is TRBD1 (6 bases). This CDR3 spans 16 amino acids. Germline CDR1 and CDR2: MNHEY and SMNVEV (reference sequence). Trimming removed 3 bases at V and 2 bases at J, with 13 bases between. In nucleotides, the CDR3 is TGTGCCAGCAGTTTGGATGGACAGCGCAACACCGGGGAGCTGTTTTTT. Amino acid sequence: CASSLDGQRNTGELFF.

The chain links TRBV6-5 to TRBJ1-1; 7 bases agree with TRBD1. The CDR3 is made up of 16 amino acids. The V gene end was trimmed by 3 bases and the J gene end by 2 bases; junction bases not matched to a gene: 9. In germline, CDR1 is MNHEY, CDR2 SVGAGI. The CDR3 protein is CASSYLGQPLNTEAFF. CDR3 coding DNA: TGTGCCAGCAGTTATTTGGGACAGCCGCTAAACACTGAAGCTTTCTTT.

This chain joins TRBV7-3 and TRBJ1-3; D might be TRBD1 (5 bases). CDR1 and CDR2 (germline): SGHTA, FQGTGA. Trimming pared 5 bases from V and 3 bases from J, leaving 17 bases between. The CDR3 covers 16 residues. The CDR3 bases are TGTGCCAGCAGCCATAAAGCGCAGGGTCGTGGAAACACCATATATTTT. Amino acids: CASSHKAQGRGNTIYF. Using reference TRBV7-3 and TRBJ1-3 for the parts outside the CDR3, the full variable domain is GAGVSQTPSNKVTEKGKYVELRCDPISGHTALYWYRQSLGQGPEFLIYFQGTGAADDSGLPNDRFFAVRPEGSVSTLKIQRTERGDSAVYLCASSHKAQGRGNTIYFGEGSWLTVV.